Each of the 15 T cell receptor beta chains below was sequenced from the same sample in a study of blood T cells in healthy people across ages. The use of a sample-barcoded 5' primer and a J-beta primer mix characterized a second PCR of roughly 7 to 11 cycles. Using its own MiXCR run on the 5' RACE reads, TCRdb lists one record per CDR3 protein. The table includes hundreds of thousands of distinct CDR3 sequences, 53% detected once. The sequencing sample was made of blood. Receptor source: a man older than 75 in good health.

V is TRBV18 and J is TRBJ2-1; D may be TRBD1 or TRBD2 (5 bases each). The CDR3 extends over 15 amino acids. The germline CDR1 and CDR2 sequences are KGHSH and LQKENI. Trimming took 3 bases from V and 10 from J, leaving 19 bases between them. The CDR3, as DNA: TGTGCCAGCTCACCCGAGTCGGGGCGCGGACGGGAGCAGTTCTTC. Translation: CASSPESGRGREQFF.

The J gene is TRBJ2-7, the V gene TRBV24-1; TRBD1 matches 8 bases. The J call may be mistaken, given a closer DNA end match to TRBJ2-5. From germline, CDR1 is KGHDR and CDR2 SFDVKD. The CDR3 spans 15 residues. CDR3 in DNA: TGTGCCACCAGTCTCCCCGACAGGGGTCGGGAGACCCAGTACTTC. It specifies CATSLPDRGRETQYF.

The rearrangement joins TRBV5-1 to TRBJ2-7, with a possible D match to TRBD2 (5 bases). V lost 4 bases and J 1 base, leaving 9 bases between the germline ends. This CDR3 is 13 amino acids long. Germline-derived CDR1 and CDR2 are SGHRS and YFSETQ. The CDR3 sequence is CASSRRESYEQYF. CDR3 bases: TGCGCCAGCAGCCGACGGGAATCCTACGAGCAGTACTTC.

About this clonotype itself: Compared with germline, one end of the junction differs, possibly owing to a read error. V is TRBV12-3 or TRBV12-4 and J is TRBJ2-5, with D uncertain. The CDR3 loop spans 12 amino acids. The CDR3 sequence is CAGSLWGYGQYF. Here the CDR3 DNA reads TGTGCCGGCAGTTTATGGGGATACGGGCAGTACTTC.

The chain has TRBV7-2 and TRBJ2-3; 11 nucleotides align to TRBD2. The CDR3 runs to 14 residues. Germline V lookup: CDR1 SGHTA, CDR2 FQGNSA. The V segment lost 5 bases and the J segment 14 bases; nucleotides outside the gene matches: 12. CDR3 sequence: CASSASSGRFGAYF. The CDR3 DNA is TGTGCCAGCAGCGCGTCTAGCGGGAGGTTCGGCGCGTATTTT.

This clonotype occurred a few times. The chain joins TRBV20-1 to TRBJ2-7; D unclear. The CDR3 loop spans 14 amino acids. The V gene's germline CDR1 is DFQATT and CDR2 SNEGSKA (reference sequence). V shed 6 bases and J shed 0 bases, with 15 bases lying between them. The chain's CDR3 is CSAEKTPSSYEQYF. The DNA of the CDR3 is TGCAGTGCAGAGAAGACTCCCAGCTCCTACGAGCAGTACTTC.

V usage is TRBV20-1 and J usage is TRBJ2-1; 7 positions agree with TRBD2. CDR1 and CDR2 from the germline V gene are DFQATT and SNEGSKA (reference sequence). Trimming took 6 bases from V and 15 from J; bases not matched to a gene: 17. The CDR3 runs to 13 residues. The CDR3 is CSAREGSRSSPFF. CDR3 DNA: TGCAGTGCCAGGGAGGGATCGCGTTCCTCCCCGTTCTTC.

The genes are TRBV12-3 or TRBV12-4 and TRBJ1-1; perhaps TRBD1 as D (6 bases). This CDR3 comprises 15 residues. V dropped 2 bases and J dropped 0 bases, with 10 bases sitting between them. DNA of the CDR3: TGTGCCAGCAGTTTAAGGGACATAATGAACACTGAAGCTTTCTTT. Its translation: CASSLRDIMNTEAFF.

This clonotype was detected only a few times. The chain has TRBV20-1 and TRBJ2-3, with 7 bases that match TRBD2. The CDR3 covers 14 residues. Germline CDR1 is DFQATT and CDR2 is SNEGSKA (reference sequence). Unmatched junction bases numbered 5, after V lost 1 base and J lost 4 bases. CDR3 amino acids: CSARVGGESDTQYF. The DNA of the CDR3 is TGCAGTGCTAGAGTGGGGGGGGAGTCAGATACGCAGTATTTT.

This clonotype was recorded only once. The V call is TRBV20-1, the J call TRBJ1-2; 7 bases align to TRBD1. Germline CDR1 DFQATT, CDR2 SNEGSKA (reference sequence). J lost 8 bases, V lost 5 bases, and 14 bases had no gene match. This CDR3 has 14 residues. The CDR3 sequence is CSALHRTGYDGYTF. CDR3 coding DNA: TGCAGTGCTCTACACCGGACAGGTTACGACGGCTACACCTTC.

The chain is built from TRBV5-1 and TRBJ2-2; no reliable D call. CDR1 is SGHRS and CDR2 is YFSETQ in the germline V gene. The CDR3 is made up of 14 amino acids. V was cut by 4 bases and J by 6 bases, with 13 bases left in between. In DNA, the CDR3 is TGCGCCAGCAGCGCCTTAGTCGGCGCCGGGGAGCTGTTTTTT. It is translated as CASSALVGAGELFF.

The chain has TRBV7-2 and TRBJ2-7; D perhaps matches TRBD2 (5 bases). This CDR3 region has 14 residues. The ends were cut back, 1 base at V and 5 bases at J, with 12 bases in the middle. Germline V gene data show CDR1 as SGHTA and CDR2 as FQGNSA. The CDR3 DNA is TGTGCCAGCAGCTTAGTGAGTAGCGCGCACGAGCAGTACTTC. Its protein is CASSLVSSAHEQYF. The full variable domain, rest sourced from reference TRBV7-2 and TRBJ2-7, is GAGVSQSPSNKVTEKGKDVELRCDPISGHTALYWYRQSLGQGLEFLIYFQGNSAPDKSGLPSDRFSAERTGGSVSTLTIQRTQQEDSAVYLCASSLVSSAHEQYFGPGTRLTVT.

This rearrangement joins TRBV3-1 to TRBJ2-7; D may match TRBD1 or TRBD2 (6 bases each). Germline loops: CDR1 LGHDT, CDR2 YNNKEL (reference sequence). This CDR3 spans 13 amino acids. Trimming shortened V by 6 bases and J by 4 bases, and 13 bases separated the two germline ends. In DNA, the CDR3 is TGTGCCAGCAGGCCAACAGGGAGGTACGAGCAGTACTTC. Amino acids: CASRPTGRYEQYF.

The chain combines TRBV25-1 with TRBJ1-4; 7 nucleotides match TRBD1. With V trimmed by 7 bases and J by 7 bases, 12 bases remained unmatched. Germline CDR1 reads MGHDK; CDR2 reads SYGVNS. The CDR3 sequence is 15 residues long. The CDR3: CASNPGRGPGEKLFF. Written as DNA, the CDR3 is TGTGCCAGCAACCCGGGGAGGGGGCCGGGTGAAAAACTGTTTTTT.

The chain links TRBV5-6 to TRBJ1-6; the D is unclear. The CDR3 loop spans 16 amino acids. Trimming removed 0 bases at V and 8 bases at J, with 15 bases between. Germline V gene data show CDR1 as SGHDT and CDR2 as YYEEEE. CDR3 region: CASSLALGGRYSPLHF. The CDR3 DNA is TGTGCCAGCAGCTTGGCACTCGGAGGCCGCTATTCACCCCTCCACTTT.